Presented here are 18 T cell receptor beta chains from one specimen sequenced in a study of T cell responses to AZD1222 COVID-19 vaccine. Clones were read by immunoSEQ multiplex PCR, and TCRdb kept only the in-frame ones, dropping some. This table lists about 140,000 clones. The sample consisted of peripheral blood. These receptors all come from an adult in good health.

The rearrangement uses TRBV6-5 and TRBJ2-5, with a weak D call TRBD1 (5 bases). Per germline, CDR1 MNHEY and CDR2 SVGAGI. The V end lost 2 bases, the J end lost 3 bases, and 16 bases lay between the germline ends. The CDR3 contains 16 residues. CDR3 amino acids: CASSYGRSRTKETQYF. The CDR3 DNA reads TGTGCCAGCAGTTACGGGCGATCCCGGACAAAAGAGACCCAGTACTTC.

This sequence joins TRBV19 and TRBJ1-1; D is perhaps TRBD1 (5 bases). The CDR3 runs to 16 residues. Germline V gene sequence: CDR1 LNHDA, CDR2 SQIVND (reference sequence). Deletions cut 3 bases from V and 0 bases from J, with 14 bases between. The CDR3 DNA sequence: TGTGCCAGTAGTATGGTTCTTCTGGGGGTGAACACTGAAGCTTTCTTT. Amino acid sequence: CASSMVLLGVNTEAFF.

The chain joins TRBV28 to TRBJ1-1, with D hard to call. V was cut by 1 base and J by 4 bases, with 10 bases left in between. The CDR3 runs to 14 residues. Germline V gives CDR1 MDHEN, CDR2 SYDVKM. The CDR3 DNA follows: TGTGCCAGCAGTTTATCGGGTTACGGCACTGAAGCTTTCTTT. Amino acids: CASSLSGYGTEAFF.

The J gene is TRBJ1-2, the V gene TRBV4-1; 8 nucleotides line up with TRBD1. Trimming took 4 bases from V and 6 from J; bases not matched to a gene: 7. This CDR3 is 14 amino acids long. CDR1 and CDR2 (germline): MGHRA, YSYEKL. Here the CDR3 DNA reads TGCGCCAGCAGCCTACGAACAGGGGGACATGGCTACACCTTC. It encodes CASSLRTGGHGYTF.

In the case of this clone: The same CDR3 can be traced to other DNA sequences in this sample. The chain has TRBV9 and TRBJ1-1; D unresolved. The CDR3 extends over 13 amino acids. Trimming took off 0 bases at V and 4 bases at J, with 7 bases between the two ends. The germline CDR1 and CDR2 sequences are SGDLS and YYNGEE. CDR3 nucleotide sequence: TGTGCCAGCAGCGTAGGAGGCAGCACTGAAGCTTTCTTT. Protein sequence: CASSVGGSTEAFF. Based on the CDR3 plus reference TRBV9 and TRBJ1-1, the full variable domain is DSGVTQTPKHLITATGQRVTLRCSPRSGDLSVYWYQQSLDQGLQFLIQYYNGEERAKGNILERFSAQQFPDLHSELNLSSLELGDSALYFCASSVGGSTEAFFGQGTRLTVV.

The V call is TRBV2, the J call TRBJ1-2; tentatively, D is TRBD1 (5 bases). This CDR3 contains 15 residues. CDR1 is SNHLY and CDR2 is FYNNEI in the germline V gene. Trimming cost V 2 bases and J 6 bases, with 16 bases left between them. Here the CDR3 DNA reads TGTGCCAGCAGTGAAACGGGGGGAACGTACGATGGCTACACCTTC. Encoded protein: CASSETGGTYDGYTF.

This chain joins TRBV30 and TRBJ1-5; tentative D call: TRBD1 (5 bases). The V and J ends lost 1 base and 6 bases respectively, with 7 bases between them. Germline CDR1 GTSNPN, CDR2 SVGIG (reference sequence). The CDR3 runs 12 residues. As DNA, the CDR3 is TGTGCCTGGAGTGAGGGGACTCAGCCCCAGCATTTT. The encoded protein is CAWSEGTQPQHF.

The chain combines TRBV19 with TRBJ2-3; 10 bases line up with TRBD2. CDR3 length: 16 residues. J was trimmed by 0 bases and V by 4 bases; bases with no gene match: 4. The germline CDR1 and CDR2 sequences are LNHDA and SQIVND (reference sequence). The CDR3 reads CASSTRAGGSTDTQYF. The DNA of the CDR3 is TGTGCCAGTAGTACGAGAGCGGGGGGGAGCACAGATACGCAGTATTTT. Full variable domain (remainder filled in from reference TRBV19 and TRBJ2-3): DGGITQSPKYLFRKEGQNVTLSCEQNLNHDAMYWYRQDPGQGLRLIYYSQIVNDFQKGDIAEGYSVSREKKESFPLTVTSAQKNPTAFYLCASSTRAGGSTDTQYFGPGTRLTVL.

This chain connects TRBV7-8 to TRBJ2-3; D not certain. CDR3 length: 14 residues. The V end was cut by 7 bases, the J end by 2 bases, with 13 bases between. The germline V gene encodes CDR1 SGHVS and CDR2 FQNEAQ. CDR3 residues: CASIPGSNTDTQYF. CDR3 DNA sequence: TGTGCCAGCATCCCAGGATCAAACACAGATACGCAGTATTTT.

The genes are TRBV18 and TRBJ1-1; D unresolved. This CDR3 has 15 amino acids. Germline loops: CDR1 KGHSH, CDR2 LQKENI. Trimming took off 3 bases at V and 1 base at J, with 12 bases between the two ends. The CDR3, as DNA: TGTGCCAGCTCACCGAGTAGGAGTGGGAACACTGAAGCTTTCTTT. Amino acid sequence: CASSPSRSGNTEAFF.

The chain links TRBV7-8 to TRBJ2-2; TRBD1 is a possible D gene (6 bases). CDR1 is SGHVS, CDR2 FQNEAQ, per germline. The V end lost 1 base, the J end lost 4 bases, and 10 bases lay between the germline ends. The CDR3 totals 15 residues. CDR3 amino acids: CASSLVLGATGELFF. CDR3 bases: TGTGCCAGCAGCTTAGTTCTGGGGGCCACCGGGGAGCTGTTTTTT.

V gene TRBV19 combines with J gene TRBJ1-2; D may be TRBD1 (6 bases). Trimming cost V 3 bases and J 4 bases, with 15 bases left between them. The CDR3 has 15 residues. Germline CDR1 LNHDA, CDR2 SQIVND (reference sequence). CDR3 protein: CASSIEQGGSYGYTF. In DNA form, the CDR3 reads TGTGCCAGTAGTATCGAACAGGGAGGGAGCTATGGCTACACCTTC. Full variable domain (remainder filled in from reference TRBV19 and TRBJ1-2): DGGITQSPKYLFRKEGQNVTLSCEQNLNHDAMYWYRQDPGQGLRLIYYSQIVNDFQKGDIAEGYSVSREKKESFPLTVTSAQKNPTAFYLCASSIEQGGSYGYTFGSGTRLTVV.

The chain uses TRBV5-1 and TRBJ1-6; D is unclear. The germline gives CDR1 SGHRS, CDR2 YFSETQ. Trimming removed 0 bases from V and 0 bases from J, with 7 bases in between. This CDR3 has 16 residues. The CDR3 here is CASSLEESSYNSPLHF. For the CDR3, the DNA is TGCGCCAGCAGCTTGGAGGAGAGCTCCTATAATTCACCCCTCCACTTT.

V gene TRBV9 combines with J gene TRBJ1-4; D might be TRBD1 (5 bases). The germline CDR1 and CDR2 sequences are SGDLS and YYNGEE. The CDR3 has 16 residues. V lost 3 bases, J lost 2 bases, and 14 bases lay in between. The CDR3 DNA reads as TGTGCCAGCAGCGCCAGAGGGGATGGGACTAATGAAAAACTGTTTTTT. Translating gives CASSARGDGTNEKLFF.

The chain is built from TRBV11-2 and TRBJ2-2, with D perhaps being TRBD1 or TRBD2 (6 bases each). Per the germline V gene, CDR1 is SGHAT and CDR2 is FQNNGV. This CDR3 region has 15 residues. The V end lost 2 bases, the J end lost 6 bases, and 13 bases lay between the germline ends. This CDR3 reads CASSLISGAAGELFF. The CDR3 bases are TGTGCCAGCAGCTTAATCTCGGGGGCCGCCGGGGAGCTGTTTTTT.

The V gene is TRBV4-1, the J gene TRBJ2-1; D possibly uses TRBD1 or TRBD2 (5 bases each). Germline CDR1 reads MGHRA; CDR2 reads YSYEKL. This CDR3 contains 15 residues. Trimming removed 0 bases at V and 8 bases at J, with 14 bases between. CDR3 sequence: CASSQEGDSPDEQFF. Here the CDR3 DNA reads TGCGCCAGCAGCCAAGAGGGGGATTCCCCGGATGAGCAGTTCTTC.

The rearrangement links TRBV28 to TRBJ1-1, with 7 bases matching TRBD1. The trim removed 7 bases at V and 5 bases at J, leaving 7 bases unmatched. The CDR3 has 13 residues. Germline loops: CDR1 MDHEN, CDR2 SYDVKM. CDR3 sequence reads: CASKPQGWTEAFF. The CDR3, as DNA: TGTGCCAGCAAGCCACAGGGGTGGACTGAAGCTTTCTTT.

Here the CDR3 reads CASSPTDSHYGYTF. The DNA for the CDR3 is TGCGCCAGCAGCCCGACGGACTCTCATTATGGCTACACCTTC. This chain links TRBV4-1 with TRBJ1-2; no reliable D call. The V gene's germline CDR1 is MGHRA and CDR2 YSYEKL. This CDR3 contains 14 residues. V gave up 4 bases and J gave up 5 bases, with 14 bases separating them.